Sequencing of this TCR beta chain was carried out in a study of CD8 T cells in Susac syndrome. Random-hexamer reverse transcription was applied to roughly 0.5 to 1 ug RNA. TCRdb reanalysed the immunoSEQ multiplex PCR reads using MiXCR and keeps one entry per CDR3 protein. The sample has approximately 70,000 distinct CDR3 sequences, approximately 94% seen once. This receptor was identified in a human donor with multiple sclerosis. Source material: CD8+ T cells from PBMCs.

The CDR3 coding sequence is TGTGCCAGCAGTTACTCAGGGACGTCCGGCTATGGCTACACCTTC. Protein product: CASSYSGTSGYGYTF. The chain employs TRBV6-5 and TRBJ1-2; D perhaps matches TRBD1 (5 bases). With 0 bases removed from V and 4 bases from J, the gap between germline ends came to 12 bases. The CDR3 runs to 15 residues. Germline V gives CDR1 MNHEY, CDR2 SVGAGI.